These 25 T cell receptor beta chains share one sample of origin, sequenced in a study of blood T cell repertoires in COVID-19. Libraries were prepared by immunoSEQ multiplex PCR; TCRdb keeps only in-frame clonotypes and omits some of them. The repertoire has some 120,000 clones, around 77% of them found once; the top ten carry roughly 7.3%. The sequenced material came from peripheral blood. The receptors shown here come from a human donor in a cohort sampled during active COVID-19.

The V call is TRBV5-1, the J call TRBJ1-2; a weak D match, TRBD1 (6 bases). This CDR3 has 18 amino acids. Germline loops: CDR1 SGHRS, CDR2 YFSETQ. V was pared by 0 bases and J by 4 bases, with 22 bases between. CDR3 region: CASSLATGQRIGSYGYTF. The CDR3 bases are TGCGCCAGCAGCTTGGCTACAGGACAGCGAATTGGATCCTATGGCTACACCTTC. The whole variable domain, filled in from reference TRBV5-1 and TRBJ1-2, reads KAGVTQTPRYLIKTRGQQVTLSCSPISGHRSVSWYQQTPGQGLQFLFEYFSETQRNKGNFPGRFSGRQFSNSRSEMNVSTLELGDSALYLCASSLATGQRIGSYGYTFGSGTRLTVV.

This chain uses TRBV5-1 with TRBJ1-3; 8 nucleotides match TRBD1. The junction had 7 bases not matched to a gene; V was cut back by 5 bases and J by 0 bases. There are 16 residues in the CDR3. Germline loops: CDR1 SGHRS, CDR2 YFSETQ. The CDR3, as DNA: TGCGCCAGCAGTTCATGGACAGGGAACTCTGGAAACACCATATATTTT. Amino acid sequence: CASSSWTGNSGNTIYF.

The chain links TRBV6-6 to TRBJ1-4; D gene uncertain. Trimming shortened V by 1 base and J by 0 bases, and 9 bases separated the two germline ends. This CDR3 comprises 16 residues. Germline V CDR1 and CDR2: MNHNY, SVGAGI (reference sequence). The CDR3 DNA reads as TGTGCCAGCAGTTACTGGGTACAGTCAACTAATGAAAAACTGTTTTTT. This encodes CASSYWVQSTNEKLFF.

The CDR3 here is CASSGQRSYEQYF. The DNA of the CDR3 is TGTGCCAGCAGTGGTCAGAGGTCCTACGAGCAGTACTTC. The chain is built from TRBV2 and TRBJ2-7; D gene unclear. This CDR3 region has 13 residues. V was cut by 4 bases and J by 1 base, with 8 bases left in between. CDR1 and CDR2 from the germline V gene are SNHLY and FYNNEI.

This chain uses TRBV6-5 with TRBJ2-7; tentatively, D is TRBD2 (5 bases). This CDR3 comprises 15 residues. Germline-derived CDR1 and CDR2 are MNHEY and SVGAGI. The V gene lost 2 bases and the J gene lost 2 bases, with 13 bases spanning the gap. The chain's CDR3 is CASSYGLLGTYEQYF. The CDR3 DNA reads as TGTGCCAGCAGTTACGGACTCCTGGGGACCTACGAGCAGTACTTC.

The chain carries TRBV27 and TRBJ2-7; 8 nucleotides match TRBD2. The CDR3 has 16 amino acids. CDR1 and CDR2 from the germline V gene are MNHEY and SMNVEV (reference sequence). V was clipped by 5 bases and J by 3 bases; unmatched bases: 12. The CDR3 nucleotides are TGTGCCAGCAGTATAAACCCGGGGCTAGCGGGCTACGAGCAGTACTTC. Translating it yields CASSINPGLAGYEQYF.

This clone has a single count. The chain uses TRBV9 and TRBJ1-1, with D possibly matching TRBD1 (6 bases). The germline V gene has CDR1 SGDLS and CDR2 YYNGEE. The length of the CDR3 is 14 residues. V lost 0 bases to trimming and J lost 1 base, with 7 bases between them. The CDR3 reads CASSVGTENTEAFF. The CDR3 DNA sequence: TGTGCCAGCAGCGTAGGGACAGAGAACACTGAAGCTTTCTTT. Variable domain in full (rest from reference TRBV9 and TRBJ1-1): DSGVTQTPKHLITATGQRVTLRCSPRSGDLSVYWYQQSLDQGLQFLIQYYNGEERAKGNILERFSAQQFPDLHSELNLSSLELGDSALYFCASSVGTENTEAFFGQGTRLTVV.

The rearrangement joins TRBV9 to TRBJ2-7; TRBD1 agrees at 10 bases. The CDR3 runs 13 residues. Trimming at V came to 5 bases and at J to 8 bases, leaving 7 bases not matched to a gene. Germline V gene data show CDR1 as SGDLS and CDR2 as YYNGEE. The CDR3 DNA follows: TGTGCCAGCAGGGGACAGGGGAAGACGAAGCAGTACTTC. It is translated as CASRGQGKTKQYF.

The CDR3 is CASATVLNTEAFF. The CDR3 coding sequence is TGTGCCAGCGCGACAGTACTGAACACTGAAGCTTTCTTT. The chain employs TRBV28 and TRBJ1-1, with D possibly matching TRBD1 (5 bases). Per germline, CDR1 MDHEN and CDR2 SYDVKM. The CDR3 sequence is 13 residues long. With 8 bases removed from V and 0 bases from J, the gap between germline ends came to 10 bases. Based on the CDR3 plus reference TRBV28 and TRBJ1-1, the full variable domain is DVKVTQSSRYLVKRTGEKVFLECVQDMDHENMFWYRQDPGLGLRLIYFSYDVKMKEKGDIPEGYSVSREKKERFSLILESASTNQTSMYLCASATVLNTEAFFGQGTRLTVV.

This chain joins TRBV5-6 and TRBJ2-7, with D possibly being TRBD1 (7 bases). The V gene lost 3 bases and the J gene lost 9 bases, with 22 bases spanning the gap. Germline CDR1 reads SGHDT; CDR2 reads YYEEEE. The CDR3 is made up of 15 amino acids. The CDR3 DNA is TGTGCCAGCAGCTGGAGGTCTCAGGGGGGAATGGGGCAGTACTTC. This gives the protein CASSWRSQGGMGQYF. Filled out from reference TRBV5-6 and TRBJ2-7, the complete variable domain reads DAGVTQSPTHLIKTRGQQVTLRCSPKSGHDTVSWYQQALGQGPQFIFQYYEEEERQRGNFPDRFSGHQFPNYSSELNVNALLLGDSALYLCASSWRSQGGMGQYFGPGTRLTVT.

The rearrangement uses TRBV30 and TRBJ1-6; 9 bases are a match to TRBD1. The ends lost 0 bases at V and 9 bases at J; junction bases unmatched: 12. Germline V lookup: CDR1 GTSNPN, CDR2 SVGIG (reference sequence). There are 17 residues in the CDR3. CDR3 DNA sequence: TGTGCCTGGAGTGTTGGGCCCCGAGGACAGGGGACTTCACCCCTCCACTTT. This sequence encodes CAWSVGPRGQGTSPLHF.

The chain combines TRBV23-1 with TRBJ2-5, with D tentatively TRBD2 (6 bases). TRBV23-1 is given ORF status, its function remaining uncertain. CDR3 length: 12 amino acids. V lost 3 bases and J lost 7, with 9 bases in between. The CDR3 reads CASSHLGGTQYF. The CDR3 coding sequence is TGCGCCAGCAGTCATTTGGGAGGGACCCAGTACTTC.

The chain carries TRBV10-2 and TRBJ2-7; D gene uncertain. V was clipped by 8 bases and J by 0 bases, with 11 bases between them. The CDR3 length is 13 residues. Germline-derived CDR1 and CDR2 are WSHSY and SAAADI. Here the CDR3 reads CASLPNSSYEQYF. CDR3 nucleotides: TGCGCCAGCCTCCCGAATAGCTCCTACGAGCAGTACTTC.

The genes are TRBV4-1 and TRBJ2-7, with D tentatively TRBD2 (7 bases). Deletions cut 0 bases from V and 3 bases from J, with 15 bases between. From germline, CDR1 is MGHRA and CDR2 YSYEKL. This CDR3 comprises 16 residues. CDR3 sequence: CASSQEGGREHYEQYF. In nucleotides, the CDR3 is TGCGCCAGCAGCCAAGAGGGGGGGCGGGAACACTACGAGCAGTACTTC.

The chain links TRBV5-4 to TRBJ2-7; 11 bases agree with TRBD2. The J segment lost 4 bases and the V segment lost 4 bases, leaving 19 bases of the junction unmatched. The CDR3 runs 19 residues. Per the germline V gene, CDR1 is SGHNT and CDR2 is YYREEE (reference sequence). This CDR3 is CASSRFPLAGGGIGYEQYF. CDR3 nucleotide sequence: TGTGCCAGCAGCCGGTTCCCCCTAGCGGGAGGTGGAATCGGGTACGAGCAGTACTTC.

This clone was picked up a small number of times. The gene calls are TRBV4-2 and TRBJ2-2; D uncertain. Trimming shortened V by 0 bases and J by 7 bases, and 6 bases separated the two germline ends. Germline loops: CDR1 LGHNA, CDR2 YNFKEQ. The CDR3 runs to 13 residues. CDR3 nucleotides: TGTGCCAGCAGCCAAGATCACTTCGGGGAGCTGTTTTTT. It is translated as CASSQDHFGELFF.

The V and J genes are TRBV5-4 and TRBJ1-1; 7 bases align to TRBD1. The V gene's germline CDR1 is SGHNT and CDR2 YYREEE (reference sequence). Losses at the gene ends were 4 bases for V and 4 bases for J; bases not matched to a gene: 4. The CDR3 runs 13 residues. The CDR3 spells CASSVTGRTEAFF. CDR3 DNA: TGTGCCAGCAGCGTGACAGGGCGCACTGAAGCTTTCTTT.

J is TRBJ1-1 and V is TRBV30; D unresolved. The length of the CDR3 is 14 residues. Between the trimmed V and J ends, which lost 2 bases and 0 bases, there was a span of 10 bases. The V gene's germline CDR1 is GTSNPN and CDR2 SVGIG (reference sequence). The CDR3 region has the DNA TGTGCCTGGAGTATTGAGGGTCTGAACACTGAAGCTTTCTTT. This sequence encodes CAWSIEGLNTEAFF.

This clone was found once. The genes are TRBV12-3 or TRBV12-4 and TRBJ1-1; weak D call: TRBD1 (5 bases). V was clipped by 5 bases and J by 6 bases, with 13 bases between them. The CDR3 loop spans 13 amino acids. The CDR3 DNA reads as TGTGCCAGCAGTACACTCGGGGGGGCTGAAGCTTTCTTT. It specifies CASSTLGGAEAFF.

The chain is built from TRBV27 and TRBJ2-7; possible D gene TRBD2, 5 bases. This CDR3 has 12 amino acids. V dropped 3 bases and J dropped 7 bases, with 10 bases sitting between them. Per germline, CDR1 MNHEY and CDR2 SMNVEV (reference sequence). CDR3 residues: CASSFLGGEQYF. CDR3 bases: TGTGCCAGCAGTTTTTTAGGCGGGGAGCAGTACTTC.

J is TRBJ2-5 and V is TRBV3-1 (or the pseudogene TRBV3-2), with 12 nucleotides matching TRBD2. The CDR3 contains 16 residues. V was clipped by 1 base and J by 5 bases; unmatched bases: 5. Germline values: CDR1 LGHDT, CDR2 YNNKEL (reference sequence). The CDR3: CASSQGLAGVGETQYF. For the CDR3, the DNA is TGTGCCAGCAGCCAAGGACTAGCGGGAGTCGGGGAGACCCAGTACTTC.

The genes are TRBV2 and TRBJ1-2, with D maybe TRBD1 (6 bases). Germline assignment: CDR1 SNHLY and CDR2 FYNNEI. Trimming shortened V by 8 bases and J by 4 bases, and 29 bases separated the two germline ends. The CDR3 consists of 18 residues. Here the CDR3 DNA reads TGTGCCAGCCCTCCTGGGGGGGGCCAGGGGAATATGGGCTATGGCTACACCTTC. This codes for CASPPGGGQGNMGYGYTF. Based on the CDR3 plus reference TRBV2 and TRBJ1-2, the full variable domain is EPEVTQTPSHQVTQMGQEVILRCVPISNHLYFYWYRQILGQKVEFLVSFYNNEISEKSEIFDDQFSVERPDGSNFTLKIRSTKLEDSAMYFCASPPGGGQGNMGYGYTFGSGTRLTVV.

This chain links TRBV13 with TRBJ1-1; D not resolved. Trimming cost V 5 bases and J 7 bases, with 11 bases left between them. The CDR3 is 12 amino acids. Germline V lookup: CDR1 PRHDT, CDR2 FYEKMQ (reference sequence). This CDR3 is CASSHRDLEAFF. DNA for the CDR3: TGTGCCAGCAGCCACCGGGATCTTGAAGCTTTCTTT.

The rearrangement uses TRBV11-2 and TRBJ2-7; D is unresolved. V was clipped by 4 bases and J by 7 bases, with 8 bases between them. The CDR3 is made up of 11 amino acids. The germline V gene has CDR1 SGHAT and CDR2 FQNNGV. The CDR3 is CASSSTGEQYF. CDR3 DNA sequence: TGTGCCAGCAGCTCGACTGGGGAGCAGTACTTC.

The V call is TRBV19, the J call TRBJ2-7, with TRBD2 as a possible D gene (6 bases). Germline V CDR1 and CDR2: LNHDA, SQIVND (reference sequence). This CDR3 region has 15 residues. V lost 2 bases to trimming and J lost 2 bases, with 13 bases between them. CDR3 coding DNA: TGTGCCAGTAGTATAAGAACGGGGGACCCCTACGAGCAGTACTTC. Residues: CASSIRTGDPYEQYF.